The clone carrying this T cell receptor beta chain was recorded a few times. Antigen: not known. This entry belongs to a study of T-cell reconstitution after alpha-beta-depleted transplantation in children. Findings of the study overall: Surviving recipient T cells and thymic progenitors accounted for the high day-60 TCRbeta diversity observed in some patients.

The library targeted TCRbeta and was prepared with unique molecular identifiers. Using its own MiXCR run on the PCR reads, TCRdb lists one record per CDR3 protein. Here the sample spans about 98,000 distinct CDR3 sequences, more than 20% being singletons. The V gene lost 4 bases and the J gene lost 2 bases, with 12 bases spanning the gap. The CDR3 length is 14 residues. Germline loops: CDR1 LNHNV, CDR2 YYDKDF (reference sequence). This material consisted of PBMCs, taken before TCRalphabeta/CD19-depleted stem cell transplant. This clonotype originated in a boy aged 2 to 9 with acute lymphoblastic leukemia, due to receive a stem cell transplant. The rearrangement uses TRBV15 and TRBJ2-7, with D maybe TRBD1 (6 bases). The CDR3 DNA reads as TGTGCCACCAGCATGGGGGCAGGGACCTACGAGCAGTACTTC. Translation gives CATSMGAGTYEQYF. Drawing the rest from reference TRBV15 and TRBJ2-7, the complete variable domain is DAMVIQNPRYQVTQFGKPVTLSCSQTLNHNVMYWYQQKSSQAPKLLFHYYDKDFNNEADTPDNFQSRRPNTSFCFLDIRSPGLGDTAMYLCATSMGAGTYEQYFGPGTRLTVT.